A single sample gave rise to the 23 T cell receptor beta chains below, sequenced in a study of cytomegalovirus exposure and HLA in healthy donors. PCR amplification relied on 60 Vbeta primers (plus 13 Jbeta primers). The repertoire was sequenced with immunoSEQ multiplex PCR; TCRdb's copy has only in-frame clones and lacks some. This table has 150,000 to 200,000 clones, roughly 81% appearing once. The sample was PBMCs. Receptors originate from a woman under 30 in good health and CMV-seropositive.

The sample holds one count of this clone. The chain links TRBV28 to TRBJ1-5; the D is unclear. V was trimmed by 7 bases and J by 5 bases, leaving 6 bases between them. Germline lookup yields CDR1 MDHEN and CDR2 SYDVKM. The CDR3 totals 11 residues. The CDR3 spells CASNRDQPQHF. The CDR3 DNA sequence: TGTGCCAGCAACCGGGATCAGCCCCAGCATTTT.

The chain combines TRBV27 with TRBJ2-5, with 10 bases fitting TRBD2. The CDR3 contains 16 residues. Germline CDR1 is MNHEY and CDR2 is SMNVEV (reference sequence). With V trimmed by 8 bases and J by 5 bases, 14 bases remained unmatched. CDR3 in DNA: TGTGCCAGCGGAAGACTAGCGGGTTCCTTCGGGGAGACCCAGTACTTC. It codes for CASGRLAGSFGETQYF.

The chain joins TRBV18 to TRBJ2-7, with 10 bases aligning to TRBD1. Looked up from germline, CDR1 is KGHSH and CDR2 is LQKENI. The CDR3 has 15 residues. V shed 6 bases and J 2 bases; nucleotides not matched to a gene: 7. This CDR3 is CASSPGTGAPYEQYF. The CDR3, as DNA: TGTGCCAGCTCGCCGGGGACAGGGGCACCCTACGAGCAGTACTTC.

J is TRBJ2-2 and V is TRBV29-1, with 8 positions matching TRBD1. The CDR3 sequence is 14 residues long. Germline CDR1 reads SQVTM; CDR2 reads ANQGSEA. Losses at the gene ends were 6 bases for V and 7 bases for J; bases not matched to a gene: 10. The CDR3 sequence: CSVAGTGLGGELFF. The CDR3 coding sequence is TGCAGCGTCGCCGGGACAGGTTTGGGCGGGGAGCTGTTTTTT.

This CDR3 reads CASSLGLAGEQYF. Written as DNA, the CDR3 is TGCGCCAGCAGCCTCGGACTAGCGGGCGAGCAGTACTTC. The V and J genes are TRBV4-1 and TRBJ2-5, with 11 nucleotides matching TRBD2. The assigned J gene may be wrong: the sequence end matches TRBJ2-7 better. Germline V gene data show CDR1 as MGHRA and CDR2 as YSYEKL. The CDR3 is 13 residues long.

The chain combines TRBV7-2 with TRBJ2-7; 9 nucleotides align to TRBD1. The V gene's germline CDR1 is SGHTA and CDR2 FQGNSA. This CDR3 is 14 amino acids long. J was trimmed by 4 bases and V by 5 bases; bases with no gene match: 6. CDR3 bases: TGTGCCAGCAGCCCCGGGACAGGGAGATACGAGCAGTACTTC. Amino acid sequence: CASSPGTGRYEQYF.

This sequence joins TRBV27 and TRBJ1-2; 8 nucleotides agree with TRBD1. The trim removed 5 bases at V and 8 bases at J, leaving 10 bases unmatched. The CDR3 has 14 residues. Germline V CDR1 and CDR2: MNHEY, SMNVEV (reference sequence). CDR3 nucleotide sequence: TGTGCCAGCAGTGTAAGGGGGACAGGAGGCGGCTACACCTTC. This translates into CASSVRGTGGGYTF.

This clone was picked up a small number of times. The rearrangement uses TRBV6-1 and TRBJ2-5, with 7 bases identical to TRBD1. Germline loops: CDR1 MNHNS, CDR2 SASEGT. Trimming at V came to 6 bases and at J to 2 bases, leaving 3 bases not matched to a gene. The CDR3 loop spans 13 amino acids. The CDR3 DNA reads as TGTGCCAGCAGGAAACAGGGGCAAGAGACCCAGTACTTC. Encoded protein: CASRKQGQETQYF.

V gene TRBV7-6 combines with J gene TRBJ1-4, with 7 bases lining up with TRBD1. The CDR3 consists of 14 residues. Germline CDR1 reads SGHVS; CDR2 reads FNYEAQ. The trim removed 5 bases at V and 8 bases at J, leaving 8 bases unmatched. The CDR3 bases are TGTGCCAGCAGCGGGGGACAGTTCGGCGAAAAACTGTTTTTT. Protein product: CASSGGQFGEKLFF.

This chain links TRBV6-5 with TRBJ1-2; TRBD1 might be the D (6 bases). CDR3 length: 16 residues. Deletions cut 4 bases from V and 4 bases from J, with 19 bases between. CDR1 is MNHEY, CDR2 SVGAGI, per germline. This chain's CDR3 is CASSSIGGDYAYGYTF. CDR3 sequence (DNA): TGTGCCAGCAGTTCGATAGGGGGGGATTATGCCTATGGCTACACCTTC.

A word on this clone: Other DNA sequences in this sample translate to the same CDR3. This chain connects TRBV5-1 to TRBJ2-3; TRBD2 is a possible D gene (5 bases). Trimming stripped 0 bases from V and 1 base from J, with 9 bases between. The CDR3 runs 15 residues. Germline V gene data show CDR1 as SGHRS and CDR2 as YFSETQ. CDR3 in amino acids: CASSLAGVGTDTQYF. CDR3 coding DNA: TGCGCCAGCAGCTTGGCCGGGGTTGGCACAGATACGCAGTATTTT.

The chain couples TRBV5-4 to TRBJ1-2; tentatively, D is TRBD1 (5 bases). The germline gives CDR1 SGHNT, CDR2 YYREEE (reference sequence). V lost 6 bases, J lost 4 bases, and 22 bases lay in between. This CDR3 is built from 16 residues. CDR3 region: CASTLGQGSGGYGYTF. CDR3 in DNA: TGTGCCAGCACCCTGGGGCAGGGTAGCGGCGGCTATGGCTACACCTTC.

The chain combines TRBV4-2 with TRBJ1-1; TRBD1 matches 7 bases. Losses at the gene ends were 3 bases for V and 1 base for J; bases not matched to a gene: 5. Germline V gives CDR1 LGHNA, CDR2 YNFKEQ. The CDR3 consists of 15 residues. The CDR3: CASSQRQGPNTEAFF. The CDR3 DNA follows: TGTGCCAGCAGCCAGCGACAGGGACCGAACACTGAAGCTTTCTTT.

The chain is built from TRBV4-3 and TRBJ1-2; D may be TRBD1 (5 bases). This CDR3 is built from 14 residues. Per the germline V gene, CDR1 is LGHNA and CDR2 is YSLEER. Between the trimmed V and J ends, which lost 1 base and 6 bases, there was a span of 12 bases. CDR3 coding DNA: TGCGCCAGCAGCCAAGTGGGGGGGTTAAATGGCTACACCTTC. Its protein product is CASSQVGGLNGYTF.

The rearrangement joins TRBV9 to TRBJ2-5; maybe TRBD2 (6 bases). V was trimmed by 0 bases and J by 4 bases, leaving 10 bases between them. Germline CDR1 is SGDLS and CDR2 is YYNGEE. The CDR3 is 14 residues long. CDR3 sequence reads: CASSVGRVGETQYF. CDR3 in DNA: TGTGCCAGCAGCGTAGGGAGGGTCGGAGAGACCCAGTACTTC.

The genes are TRBV4-2 and TRBJ2-2, with TRBD1 as a possible D gene (6 bases). The ends were cut back, 7 bases at V and 1 base at J, with 19 bases in the middle. There are 17 residues in the CDR3. CDR1 LGHNA and CDR2 YNFKEQ come from the germline V gene. Here the CDR3 reads CASTHLRGIWNTGELFF. The CDR3 nucleotides read TGTGCCAGCACTCACCTAAGGGGGATTTGGAACACCGGGGAGCTGTTTTTT.

The V gene is TRBV4-1, the J gene TRBJ2-1, with D unresolved. Germline V gives CDR1 MGHRA, CDR2 YSYEKL. V lost 0 bases and J lost 8, with 8 bases in between. This CDR3 is built from 13 residues. CDR3 region: CASSQDPGHEQFF. The CDR3 DNA follows: TGCGCCAGCAGCCAAGATCCGGGTCATGAGCAGTTCTTC.

The chain links TRBV7-2 to TRBJ2-7, with D possibly being TRBD2 (6 bases). Germline CDR1 and CDR2: SGHTA and FQGNSA. CDR3 size: 13 residues. With 5 bases removed from V and 9 bases from J, the gap between germline ends came to 17 bases. The CDR3 reads CASSPGPSARQYF. CDR3 bases: TGTGCCAGCAGCCCAGGACCTAGCGCTCGGCAGTACTTC.

This chain connects TRBV27 to TRBJ2-2; D possibly corresponds to TRBD1 (5 bases). Germline V gene data show CDR1 as MNHEY and CDR2 as SMNVEV (reference sequence). The V and J ends lost 0 bases and 5 bases respectively, with 7 bases between them. There are 14 residues in the CDR3. CDR3 loop: CASSLSWTTGELFF. CDR3 DNA: TGTGCCAGCAGTTTATCGTGGACAACCGGGGAGCTGTTTTTT.

This clone appeared once. V and J are TRBV7-9 and TRBJ1-6; D perhaps matches TRBD1 (6 bases). V was cut by 4 bases and J by 6 bases, with 10 bases left in between. This CDR3 has 14 amino acids. Germline loops: CDR1 SEHNR, CDR2 FQNEAQ (reference sequence). CDR3 sequence: CASSSGVGNSPLHF. DNA of the CDR3: TGTGCCAGCAGCTCAGGGGTCGGTAATTCACCCCTCCACTTT.

To note about this clone: The same CDR3 can be traced to other DNA sequences in this sample. This CDR3 is CASSARQGAGTDTQYF. The CDR3 DNA reads TGTGCCAGCAGCGCACGACAGGGGGCGGGCACAGATACGCAGTATTTT. The chain carries TRBV9 and TRBJ2-3, with 10 bases identical to TRBD1. Looked up from germline, CDR1 is SGDLS and CDR2 is YYNGEE. The CDR3 extends over 16 amino acids. V lost 3 bases, J lost 1 base, and 5 bases stayed unmatched.

V gene TRBV11-2 combines with J gene TRBJ1-1; 9 nucleotides agree with TRBD1. Germline CDR1 is SGHAT and CDR2 is FQNNGV. With V trimmed by 4 bases and J by 1 base, 7 bases remained unmatched. The CDR3 consists of 16 residues. The CDR3 is CASSSRGQGRNTEAFF. The CDR3 coding sequence is TGTGCCAGCAGCTCCCGGGGACAGGGAAGGAACACTGAAGCTTTCTTT.

This chain links TRBV2 with TRBJ2-1, with TRBD2 identical over 7 bases. Germline V gene sequence: CDR1 SNHLY, CDR2 FYNNEI. Trimming cost V 1 base and J 3 bases; bases outside gene matches: 3. This CDR3 contains 15 residues. As DNA, the CDR3 is TGTGCCAGCAGTGAAGGGGGGGGTTTCTACAATGAGCAGTTCTTC. Protein: CASSEGGGFYNEQFF.